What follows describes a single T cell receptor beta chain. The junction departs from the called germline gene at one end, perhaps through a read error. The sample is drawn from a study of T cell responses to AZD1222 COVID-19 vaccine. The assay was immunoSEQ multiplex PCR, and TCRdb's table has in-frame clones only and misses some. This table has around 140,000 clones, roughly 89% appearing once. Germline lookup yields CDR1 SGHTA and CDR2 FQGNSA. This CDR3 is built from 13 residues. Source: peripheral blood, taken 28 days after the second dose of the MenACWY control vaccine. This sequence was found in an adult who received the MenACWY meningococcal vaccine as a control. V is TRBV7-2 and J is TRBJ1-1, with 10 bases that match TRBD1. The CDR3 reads CASSFGGTGEVLF. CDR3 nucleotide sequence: TGTGCCAGCAGCTTCGGTGGGACAGGGGAGGTTTTATTT.